Presented here are 21 T cell receptor beta chains from one specimen sequenced in a study of blood T cells in healthy people across ages. With a J-beta primer mix and a sample-barcoded 5' primer, a second PCR ran 7 to 11 cycles. TCRdb re-called the 5' RACE reads through MiXCR, storing one row per CDR3 protein. The sample includes roughly 800,000 distinct CDR3 sequences, 20% to 30% of them seen just once. This sample also belongs to another study, concerning T cells of mothers and their children.

The sequenced material came from blood. The receptor set was obtained from a boy younger than 18 in good health.

This clonotype turned up a few times. This chain links TRBV7-9 with TRBJ2-2; no clear D gene. V lost 5 bases, J lost 5 bases, and 12 bases lay in between. The V gene's germline CDR1 is SEHNR and CDR2 FQNEAQ (reference sequence). CDR3 length equals 14 residues. In DNA form, the CDR3 reads TGTGCCAGCAGCACCCGACAAGGGACCGGGGAGCTGTTTTTT. Protein sequence: CASSTRQGTGELFF.

In this sample, this clonotype turned up many times. The chain combines TRBV5-5 with TRBJ1-5; 7 bases fit TRBD1. This CDR3 spans 14 amino acids. Germline V lookup: CDR1 SGHKS, CDR2 YYEKEE (reference sequence). Trimming took 3 bases from V and 1 from J; bases not matched to a gene: 1. The CDR3 nucleotides are TGTGCCAGCAGCTCCAGGGGGAGCAATCAGCCCCAGCATTTT. Protein sequence: CASSSRGSNQPQHF.

This clonotype has just a few counts. The rearrangement uses TRBV5-1 and TRBJ2-5; a possible D gene is TRBD2 (7 bases). Germline CDR1 and CDR2: SGHRS and YFSETQ. V was trimmed by 5 bases and J by 5 bases, leaving 16 bases between them. The length of the CDR3 is 14 residues. The DNA of the CDR3 is TGCGCCAGCAGGACGGGGGGCTCTGGGGAGACCCAGTACTTC. It is translated as CASRTGGSGETQYF.

The V call is TRBV7-8, the J call TRBJ2-3; 9 bases match TRBD2. V was pared by 4 bases and J by 4 bases, with 9 bases of the junction left unmatched. Germline values: CDR1 SGHVS, CDR2 FQNEAQ. This CDR3 has 16 residues. The chain's CDR3 is CASSYLGLARADTQYF. CDR3 coding DNA: TGTGCCAGCAGCTACCTCGGACTAGCGAGGGCAGATACGCAGTATTTT. The variable domain in full, completed from reference TRBV7-8 and TRBJ2-3, reads GAGVSQSPRYKVAKRGQDVALRCDPISGHVSLFWYQQALGQGPEFLTYFQNEAQLDKSGLPSDRFFAERPEGSVSTLKIQRTQQEDSAVYLCASSYLGLARADTQYFGPGTRLTVL.

The rearrangement links TRBV6-5 to TRBJ2-3; TRBD2 agrees at 13 bases. After removal of 2 bases from V and 1 base from J, the junction contained 3 bases not matched to a gene. The germline V gene has CDR1 MNHEY and CDR2 SVGAGI. The CDR3 runs to 17 residues. The CDR3 here is CASSYLGLAGGTDTQYF. The CDR3 coding sequence is TGTGCCAGCAGTTACCTTGGACTAGCGGGGGGCACAGATACGCAGTATTTT.

This chain connects TRBV20-1 to TRBJ2-3, with 14 bases matching TRBD2. V trimming: 2 bases; J trimming: 6 bases; junction bases outside the gene matches: 22. Germline V gives CDR1 DFQATT, CDR2 SNEGSKA (reference sequence). The CDR3 totals 21 residues. As DNA, the CDR3 is TGCAGTGCTAGAAATTCGAGGGGACTAGCGGGGGACAAAGGACGCTCTGATACGCAGTATTTT. Its protein is CSARNSRGLAGDKGRSDTQYF.

The table lists this clonotype with a few counts. The rearrangement uses TRBV29-1 and TRBJ2-2; D is undetermined. The CDR3 is 12 amino acids. Germline V gene lookup returns CDR1 SQVTM and CDR2 ANQGSEA. V dropped 4 bases and J dropped 4 bases, with 7 bases sitting between them. CDR3 DNA: TGCAGCGTTGTCTGGTTCACCGGGGAGCTGTTTTTT. Protein product: CSVVWFTGELFF.

This clonotype showed up just a few times. This chain connects TRBV7-3 to TRBJ2-3, with D maybe TRBD2 (5 bases). CDR1 is SGHTA and CDR2 is FQGTGA in the germline V gene. Trimming stripped 3 bases from V and 0 bases from J, with 10 bases between. The CDR3 contains 15 residues. The CDR3 is CASSLRAASTDTQYF. In nucleotides, the CDR3 is TGTGCCAGCAGCTTGCGGGCCGCTAGCACAGATACGCAGTATTTT.

The chain uses TRBV29-1 and TRBJ2-5, with D perhaps being TRBD1 or TRBD2 (5 bases each). The V and J ends lost 0 bases and 4 bases respectively, with 12 bases between them. The CDR3 covers 14 residues. Germline V gene lookup returns CDR1 SQVTM and CDR2 ANQGSEA. The CDR3 region has the DNA TGCAGCGTTGAAGATAGTGGGGGATTAGAGACCCAGTACTTC. This translates into CSVEDSGGLETQYF.

This clonotype was seen more than once but under ten times. The chain links TRBV29-1 to TRBJ2-1, with D perhaps assigned TRBD1 or TRBD2 (6 bases each). The germline V and J ends were trimmed by 4 bases and 0 bases, with 16 bases remaining between them. The germline V gene has CDR1 SQVTM and CDR2 ANQGSEA. CDR3 length equals 16 residues. CDR3 region: CSVGGGRTSSYNEQFF. The CDR3 coding sequence is TGCAGCGTTGGAGGGGGGAGAACTAGCTCCTACAATGAGCAGTTCTTC.

The rearrangement links TRBV5-6 to TRBJ2-5; D may be TRBD1 (5 bases). Germline V gene lookup returns CDR1 SGHDT and CDR2 YYEEEE. This CDR3 spans 14 amino acids. Trimming pared 0 bases from V and 7 bases from J, leaving 13 bases between. CDR3 DNA sequence: TGTGCCAGCAGCTTGGGACAGAGACCAATGACCCAGTACTTC. Translating gives CASSLGQRPMTQYF.

This sequence joins TRBV6-6 and TRBJ2-1, with TRBD1 as a possible D gene (7 bases). The CDR3 contains 13 residues. The V end lost 6 bases, the J end lost 8 bases, and 14 bases lay between the germline ends. Germline V gene sequence: CDR1 MNHNY, CDR2 SVGAGI (reference sequence). The CDR3 bases are TGTGCCAGCAGAGCAGGGGGGAACGATGAGCAGTTCTTC. This gives the protein CASRAGGNDEQFF.

This clonotype was seen more than once but under ten times. The rearrangement links TRBV6-5 to TRBJ2-5; perhaps TRBD1 as D (6 bases). V lost 0 bases and J 1 base, leaving 9 bases between the germline ends. The CDR3 consists of 15 residues. Looked up from germline, CDR1 is MNHEY and CDR2 is SVGAGI. CDR3 loop: CASSYSGHLQETQYF. The CDR3 DNA reads TGTGCCAGCAGTTACTCGGGACACCTCCAAGAGACCCAGTACTTC.

This chain joins TRBV7-9 and TRBJ2-6, with TRBD1 matching 7 bases. Germline V lookup: CDR1 SEHNR, CDR2 FQNEAQ (reference sequence). Trimming at V came to 2 bases and at J to 4 bases, leaving 5 bases not matched to a gene. CDR3 length equals 16 residues. CDR3 coding DNA: TGTGCCAGCAGCTTACCGAGGGGGCTAGGGGCCAACGTCCTGACTTTC. Protein product: CASSLPRGLGANVLTF. Supplemented by reference TRBV7-9 and TRBJ2-6, the full variable domain reads DTGVSQNPRHKITKRGQNVTFRCDPISEHNRLYWYRQTLGQGPEFLTYFQNEAQLEKSRLLSDRFSAERPKGSFSTLEIQRTEQGDSAMYLCASSLPRGLGANVLTFGAGSRLTVL.

This clonotype was detected only a few times. The chain uses TRBV4-1 and TRBJ2-4; D is ambiguous. V gave up 4 bases and J gave up 3 bases, with 16 bases separating them. Germline assignment: CDR1 MGHRA and CDR2 YSYEKL. The CDR3 has 16 residues. DNA for the CDR3: TGCGCCAGCAGCCCCCTAGTCCCGGCTAGCAAAAACATTCAGTACTTC. It encodes CASSPLVPASKNIQYF.

This clonotype has only a few counts. The chain is built from TRBV5-1 and TRBJ2-7; D uncertain. CDR1 SGHRS and CDR2 YFSETQ come from the germline V gene. V was clipped by 1 base and J by 7 bases, with 15 bases between them. CDR3 length: 14 residues. CDR3 bases: TGCGCCAGCAGCTTGAGTGATGGATCTACGGAGCAGTACTTC. This sequence encodes CASSLSDGSTEQYF.

The V call is TRBV7-2, the J call TRBJ1-2; D not certain. From germline, CDR1 is SGHTA and CDR2 FQGNSA. V lost 0 bases, J lost 3 bases, and 23 bases lay in between. The CDR3 consists of 19 residues. The CDR3 region is CASSLAQIRTITSHYGYTF. CDR3 in DNA: TGTGCCAGCAGCTTAGCTCAGATTAGGACGATTACGTCCCACTATGGCTACACCTTC.

This clonotype has a handful of counts. V and J are TRBV7-2 and TRBJ1-2; 9 bases are a match to TRBD1. Germline V lookup: CDR1 SGHTA, CDR2 FQGNSA. This CDR3 has 15 amino acids. J lost 6 bases, V lost 6 bases, and 11 bases had no gene match. CDR3 protein: CASRPLTGGWHGYTF. The CDR3 DNA follows: TGTGCCAGCAGGCCACTGACAGGGGGATGGCATGGCTACACCTTC. The full variable domain, with the rest looked up from reference TRBV7-2 and TRBJ1-2, is GAGVSQSPSNKVTEKGKDVELRCDPISGHTALYWYRQSLGQGLEFLIYFQGNSAPDKSGLPSDRFSAERTGGSVSTLTIQRTQQEDSAVYLCASRPLTGGWHGYTFGSGTRLTVV.

Concerning this clonotype: Just one base apart from a much larger clone, this may be a read error. The chain has TRBV12-3 or TRBV12-4 and TRBJ1-2; no reliable D call. The CDR3 extends over 13 amino acids. As DNA, the CDR3 is TGTGCCAGCCGGGAGGGCGGCAACTTTGGCTACACCTTC. Residues: CASREGGNFGYTF.

This chain links TRBV4-1 with TRBJ2-2; D is unclear. The CDR3 has 13 residues. The germline V gene encodes CDR1 MGHRA and CDR2 YSYEKL. V lost 1 base and J 3 bases, leaving 3 bases between the germline ends. CDR3 protein: CASSQVHTGELFF. The CDR3 DNA follows: TGCGCCAGCAGCCAAGTCCACACCGGGGAGCTGTTTTTT.

The chain combines TRBV20-1 with TRBJ2-5; the D is unclear. Germline V gene lookup returns CDR1 DFQATT and CDR2 SNEGSKA (reference sequence). The CDR3 has 11 residues. Trimming cost V 5 bases and J 4 bases, with 8 bases left between them. The CDR3 region has the DNA TGCAGTGCTTTGGGCCCAGAGACCCAGTACTTC. Residues: CSALGPETQYF.